These 22 T cell receptor beta chains came from one sample sequenced in a study of blood T cell repertoires in COVID-19. Generated by immunoSEQ multiplex PCR, the TCRdb table keeps only in-frame clones and is missing some. Among some 150,000 clones, about 88% were seen once, and the ten largest hold 2% to 2.5%. Sequencing was done on a sample of peripheral blood. The receptor set was obtained from a human donor in a cohort sampled during active COVID-19.

The chain recombines TRBV7-2 with TRBJ2-7, with D possibly TRBD1 on 6 matching bases. Germline CDR1 is SGHTA and CDR2 is FQGNSA. CDR3 length equals 16 residues. V was shortened by 7 bases and J by 1 base, with 20 bases between the two germline ends. The CDR3 nucleotides are TGTGCCAGCACCCCGGACAGATTTACATGGTCCTACGAGCAGTACTTC. This gives the protein CASTPDRFTWSYEQYF.

The V call is TRBV7-9, the J call TRBJ1-1; 8 bases are a match to TRBD1. The CDR3 extends over 16 amino acids. The V segment lost 5 bases and the J segment 2 bases; nucleotides outside the gene matches: 10. Germline V CDR1 and CDR2: SEHNR, FQNEAQ (reference sequence). In nucleotides, the CDR3 is TGTGCCAGCAGCCGCAGGGGGCCATTAGGCAACACTGAAGCTTTCTTT. It encodes CASSRRGPLGNTEAFF.

The V gene is TRBV28, the J gene TRBJ1-4, with D possibly TRBD1 on 6 matching bases. This CDR3 is built from 19 residues. The V gene lost 8 bases and the J gene lost 3 bases, with 28 bases spanning the gap. In germline, CDR1 is MDHEN, CDR2 SYDVKM. Here the CDR3 reads CASAPTFRGNEAANEKLFF. The CDR3 DNA is TGTGCCAGCGCTCCGACGTTCAGGGGCAACGAGGCAGCTAATGAAAAACTGTTTTTT.

The chain has TRBV6-1 and TRBJ2-1; TRBD2 is a possible D gene (7 bases). In germline, CDR1 is MNHNS, CDR2 SASEGT. Trimming pared 3 bases from V and 2 bases from J, leaving 14 bases between. There are 16 residues in the CDR3. CDR3 nucleotides: TGTGCCAGCAGTGAGCGGGGGCGGGGGACCTACAATGAGCAGTTCTTC. Its protein product is CASSERGRGTYNEQFF.

A single count supports this clone. The chain couples TRBV4-3 to TRBJ2-3; 8 nucleotides agree with TRBD2. The CDR3 is 16 amino acids. The germline V gene has CDR1 LGHNA and CDR2 YSLEER. V lost 0 bases to trimming and J lost 2 bases; unmatched junction nucleotides: 4. The CDR3 sequence: CASSQDTSGSTDTQYF. CDR3 nucleotides: TGCGCCAGCAGCCAAGATACTAGCGGCTCCACAGATACGCAGTATTTT.

The rearrangement uses TRBV9 and TRBJ2-1, with a possible D match to TRBD2 (6 bases). Trimming took off 0 bases at V and 8 bases at J, with 12 bases between the two ends. The CDR3 extends over 14 amino acids. Germline CDR1 is SGDLS and CDR2 is YYNGEE. The CDR3 DNA sequence: TGTGCCAGCAGCGTAGGGCCCACGGGGGATGAGCAGTTCTTC. Translation gives CASSVGPTGDEQFF.

This chain joins TRBV7-8 and TRBJ2-2; TRBD1 agrees at 7 bases. With V trimmed by 3 bases and J by 5 bases, 3 bases remained unmatched. Per the germline V gene, CDR1 is SGHVS and CDR2 is FQNEAQ. The CDR3 has 14 amino acids. The CDR3 sequence: CASSLVRGTGELFF. In nucleotides, the CDR3 is TGTGCCAGCAGCTTGGTCAGGGGGACCGGGGAGCTGTTTTTT.

As concerns this clone: The junction departs from the called germline gene at one end, perhaps through a read error. The chain links TRBV5-1 to TRBJ2-2; 13 bases align to TRBD2. The CDR3 is 17 residues long. Germline CDR1 reads SGHRS; CDR2 reads YFSETQ. CDR3 nucleotide sequence: TGCGCCAGCAGCTGGACTAGCGGGAGCCCGAACGCCGGGGAGCTGTTTTTT. Amino acid sequence: CASSWTSGSPNAGELFF.

This chain links TRBV6-5 with TRBJ2-1; TRBD2 matches 14 bases. The germline gives CDR1 MNHEY, CDR2 SVGAGI. This CDR3 comprises 15 residues. The V gene end was trimmed by 6 bases and the J gene end by 8 bases; junction bases not matched to a gene: 6. CDR3: CASRGGTSGSYEQFF. As DNA, the CDR3 is TGTGCCAGCAGGGGGGGGACTAGCGGGAGCTATGAGCAGTTCTTC.

The chain links TRBV19 to TRBJ2-2, with D maybe TRBD2 (7 bases). V was pared by 1 base and J by 5 bases, with 14 bases between. Germline CDR1 reads LNHDA; CDR2 reads SQIVND (reference sequence). This CDR3 contains 16 residues. CDR3 residues: CASSIVEGGPTGELFF. In nucleotides, the CDR3 is TGTGCCAGTAGTATAGTCGAGGGGGGGCCTACCGGGGAGCTGTTTTTT. The whole variable domain, filled in from reference TRBV19 and TRBJ2-2, reads DGGITQSPKYLFRKEGQNVTLSCEQNLNHDAMYWYRQDPGQGLRLIYYSQIVNDFQKGDIAEGYSVSREKKESFPLTVTSAQKNPTAFYLCASSIVEGGPTGELFFGEGSRLTVL.

The gene calls are TRBV19 and TRBJ2-1; TRBD2 matches 9 bases. Germline lookup yields CDR1 LNHDA and CDR2 SQIVND (reference sequence). The CDR3 consists of 14 residues. The J segment lost 5 bases and the V segment lost 10 bases, leaving 9 bases of the junction unmatched. The CDR3 DNA sequence: TGTGCCACCCAGACGCGGGAGGGTCACAATGAGCAGTTCTTC. Its protein product is CATQTREGHNEQFF.

The genes are TRBV6-5 and TRBJ1-4, with 7 bases identical to TRBD1. V gave up 6 bases and J gave up 10 bases; unmatched junction bases: 14. Germline CDR1 reads MNHEY; CDR2 reads SVGAGI. This CDR3 is 15 amino acids long. CDR3 residues: CASSISNRGWGKLFF. In nucleotides, the CDR3 is TGTGCCAGCAGCATATCTAACAGGGGCTGGGGAAAACTGTTTTTT.

This clone occurred once. The gene calls are TRBV28 and TRBJ1-2, with TRBD1 identical over 9 bases. V was pared by 0 bases and J by 4 bases, with 6 bases of the junction left unmatched. The CDR3 loop spans 16 amino acids. Germline CDR1 reads MDHEN; CDR2 reads SYDVKM. CDR3 sequence: CASSLWGTGRGYGYTF. The DNA of the CDR3 is TGTGCCAGCAGTTTATGGGGGACAGGGAGGGGCTATGGCTACACCTTC.

This clone was found a few times. The chain has TRBV5-4 and TRBJ1-1; tentative D call: TRBD1 (6 bases). The CDR3 is 14 residues long. V was cut by 4 bases and J by 5 bases, with 15 bases left in between. Germline V lookup: CDR1 SGHNT, CDR2 YYREEE (reference sequence). The CDR3 loop is CASSIQGLGTEAFF. The DNA for the CDR3 is TGTGCCAGCAGCATTCAGGGGTTAGGAACTGAAGCTTTCTTT.

The chain has TRBV7-2 and TRBJ2-4; the D is unclear. The germline V and J ends were trimmed by 2 bases and 2 bases, with 10 bases remaining between them. The germline gives CDR1 SGHTA, CDR2 FQGNSA. The CDR3 loop spans 15 amino acids. CDR3 sequence reads: CASSLNGATKNIQYF. CDR3 bases: TGTGCCAGCAGCTTAAATGGAGCGACCAAAAACATTCAGTACTTC.

The chain carries TRBV19 and TRBJ2-7; TRBD1 matches 10 bases. Per germline, CDR1 LNHDA and CDR2 SQIVND (reference sequence). This CDR3 spans 15 amino acids. V gave up 5 bases and J gave up 2 bases; unmatched junction bases: 6. CDR3 nucleotide sequence: TGTGCCAGTAGTCCCAGGACAGGGGGGCCCTACGAGCAGTACTTC. Encoded protein: CASSPRTGGPYEQYF.

The V gene is TRBV6-6, the J gene TRBJ2-3; D is undetermined. The V gene lost 2 bases and the J gene lost 2 bases, with 14 bases spanning the gap. There are 16 residues in the CDR3. Germline V gene lookup returns CDR1 MNHNY and CDR2 SVGAGI (reference sequence). The CDR3, as DNA: TGTGCCAGCAGTTACCCCCATGGAGCGAACACAGATACGCAGTATTTT. Its translation: CASSYPHGANTDTQYF.

The chain couples TRBV2 to TRBJ1-5, with D perhaps matching TRBD1 (6 bases). V was cut by 8 bases and J by 7 bases, with 15 bases left in between. CDR1 SNHLY and CDR2 FYNNEI come from the germline V gene. The CDR3 is made up of 13 amino acids. Here the CDR3 reads CASGSRGGQPQHF. In DNA, the CDR3 is TGTGCCAGCGGCTCCAGGGGCGGGCAGCCCCAGCATTTT.

The chain joins TRBV27 to TRBJ2-5; no clear D. Germline loops: CDR1 MNHEY, CDR2 SMNVEV (reference sequence). V was trimmed by 4 bases and J by 0 bases, leaving 6 bases between them. The CDR3 contains 13 residues. This chain's CDR3 is CASSSRYQETQYF. In nucleotides, the CDR3 is TGTGCCAGCAGTTCCCGGTACCAAGAGACCCAGTACTTC.

The chain employs TRBV9 and TRBJ2-5; TRBD1 matches at 10 bases. The V segment lost 4 bases and the J segment 1 base; nucleotides outside the gene matches: 4. CDR3 length: 15 amino acids. Germline V gene sequence: CDR1 SGDLS, CDR2 YYNGEE. CDR3 in DNA: TGTGCCAGCAGCCTCCGACAGGGGGCCCAAGAGACCCAGTACTTC. The encoded protein is CASSLRQGAQETQYF.

This clone was picked up a small number of times. The rearrangement links TRBV11-2 to TRBJ1-1, with 8 bases lining up with TRBD1. CDR1 is SGHAT and CDR2 is FQNNGV in the germline V gene. The V segment lost 4 bases and the J segment 1 base; nucleotides outside the gene matches: 8. The CDR3 covers 16 residues. The DNA of the CDR3 is TGTGCCAGCAGCTCCCCAGGGGGCGCGGGGAACACTGAAGCTTTCTTT. It yields the protein CASSSPGGAGNTEAFF.

This chain links TRBV5-6 with TRBJ2-6; weak D call: TRBD1 (6 bases). V lost 4 bases and J lost 0, with 14 bases in between. The CDR3 covers 17 residues. Germline CDR1 SGHDT, CDR2 YYEEEE. In DNA form, the CDR3 reads TGTGCCAGCAGCCAGCCAGGGGTCCACTCTGGGGCCAACGTCCTGACTTTC. This encodes CASSQPGVHSGANVLTF.